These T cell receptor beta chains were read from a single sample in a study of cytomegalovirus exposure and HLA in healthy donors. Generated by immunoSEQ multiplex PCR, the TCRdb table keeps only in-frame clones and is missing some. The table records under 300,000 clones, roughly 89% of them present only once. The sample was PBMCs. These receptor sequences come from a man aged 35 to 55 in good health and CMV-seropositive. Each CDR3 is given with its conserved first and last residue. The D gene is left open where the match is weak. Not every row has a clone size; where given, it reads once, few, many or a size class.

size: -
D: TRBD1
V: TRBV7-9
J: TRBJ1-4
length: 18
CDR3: CASSQPGQRFTINEKLFF
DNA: TGTGCCAGCAGCCAACCGGGACAGCGCTTTACCATTAATGAAAAACTGTTTTTT

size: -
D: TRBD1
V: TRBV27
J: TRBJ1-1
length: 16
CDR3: CASSKGQGALNTEAFF
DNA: TGTGCCAGCAGTAAGGGACAGGGGGCCCTGAACACTGAAGCTTTCTTT

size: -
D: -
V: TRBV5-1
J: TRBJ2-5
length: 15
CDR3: CASSLEGQNQETQYF
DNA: TGCGCCAGCAGCTTGGAAGGACAGAACCAAGAGACCCAGTACTTC

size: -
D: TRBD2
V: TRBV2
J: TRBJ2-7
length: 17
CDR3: CASSEYLKLAGGNEQYF
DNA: TGTGCCAGCAGTGAATATCTGAAACTAGCGGGAGGTAACGAGCAGTACTTC

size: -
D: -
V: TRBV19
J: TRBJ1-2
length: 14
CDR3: CASSIVDKNYGYTF
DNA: TGTGCCAGTAGTATAGTAGACAAGAACTATGGCTACACCTTC

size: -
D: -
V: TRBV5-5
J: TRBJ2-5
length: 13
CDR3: CASSLGGGRAQYF
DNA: TGTGCCAGCAGCTTGGGGGGAGGACGAGCCCAGTACTTC

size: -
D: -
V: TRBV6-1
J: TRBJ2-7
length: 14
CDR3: CASTTPPGFYEQYF
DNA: TGTGCCAGCACCACTCCCCCGGGGTTCTACGAGCAGTACTTC

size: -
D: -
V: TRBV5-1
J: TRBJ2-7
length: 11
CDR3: CASSSLYEQYF
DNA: TGCGCCAGCAGCTCCCTTTACGAGCAGTACTTC

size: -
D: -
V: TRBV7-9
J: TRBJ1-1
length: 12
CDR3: CASSLDWTTVNF
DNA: TGTGCCAGCAGCTTAGACTGGACAACCGTGAATTTT

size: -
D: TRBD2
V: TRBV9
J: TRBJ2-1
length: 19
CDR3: CASSSRTSGRESSYNEQFF
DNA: TGTGCCAGCAGCTCCCGGACTAGCGGGAGGGAATCTTCCTACAATGAGCAGTTCTTC

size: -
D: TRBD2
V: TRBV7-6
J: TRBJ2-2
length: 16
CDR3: CASSLDVAGGTGELFF
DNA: TGTGCCAGCAGCTTAGATGTGGCGGGGGGGACCGGGGAGCTGTTTTTT

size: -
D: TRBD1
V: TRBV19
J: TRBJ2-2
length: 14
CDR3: CATGQGVDTGELFF
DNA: TGTGCCACCGGACAGGGGGTAGACACCGGGGAGCTGTTTTTT

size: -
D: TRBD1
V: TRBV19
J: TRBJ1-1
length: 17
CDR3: CASTINPDRGLNTEAFF
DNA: TGTGCCAGTACTATAAACCCGGACAGGGGGCTGAACACTGAAGCTTTCTTT

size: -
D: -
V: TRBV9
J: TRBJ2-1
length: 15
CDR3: CASSAITSTYNEQFF
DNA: TGTGCCAGCAGCGCTATTACCTCCACCTACAATGAGCAGTTCTTC

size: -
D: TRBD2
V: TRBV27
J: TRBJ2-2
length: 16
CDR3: CASSLRLAANTGELFF
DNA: TGTGCCAGCAGTTTAAGACTAGCGGCGAACACCGGGGAGCTGTTTTTT

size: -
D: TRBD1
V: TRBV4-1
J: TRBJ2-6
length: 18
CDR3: CASSQERTGSSGANVLTF
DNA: TGCGCCAGCAGCCAAGAAAGGACAGGGAGCTCTGGGGCCAACGTCCTGACTTTC

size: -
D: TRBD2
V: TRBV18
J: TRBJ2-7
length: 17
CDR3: CASSPMGLAGGRYEQYF
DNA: TGTGCCAGCTCACCAATGGGACTAGCGGGAGGACGGTACGAGCAGTACTTC

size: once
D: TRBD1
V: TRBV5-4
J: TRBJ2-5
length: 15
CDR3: CASSHGDRGQETQYF
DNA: TGTGCCAGCAGCCACGGGGACAGGGGACAAGAGACCCAGTACTTC

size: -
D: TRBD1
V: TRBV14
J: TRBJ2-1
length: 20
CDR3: CASSRPGTGWRDSSYNEQFF
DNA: TGTGCCAGCAGCCGGCCGGGGACAGGGTGGCGGGACAGCTCCTACAATGAGCAGTTCTTC

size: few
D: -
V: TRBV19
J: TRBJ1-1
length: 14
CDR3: CASSLDNRNTEAFF
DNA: TGTGCCAGTAGTCTAGATAACAGAAACACTGAAGCTTTCTTT

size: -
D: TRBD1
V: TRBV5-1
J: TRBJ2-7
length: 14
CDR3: CASSGGTGAYEQYF
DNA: TGCGCCAGCAGCGGCGGGACAGGGGCCTACGAGCAGTACTTC

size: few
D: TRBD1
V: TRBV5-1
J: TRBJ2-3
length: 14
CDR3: CASSRTGGTDTQYF
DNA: TGCGCCAGCAGCAGGACAGGGGGAACAGATACGCAGTATTTT

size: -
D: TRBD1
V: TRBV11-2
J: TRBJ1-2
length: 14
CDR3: CASTQGAANYGYTF
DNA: TGTGCCAGCACCCAGGGGGCCGCTAACTATGGCTACACCTTC

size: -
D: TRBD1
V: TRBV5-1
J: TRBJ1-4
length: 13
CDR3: CASSGGTGEKLFF
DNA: TGCGCCAGCAGCGGCGGGACAGGAGAAAAACTGTTTTTT

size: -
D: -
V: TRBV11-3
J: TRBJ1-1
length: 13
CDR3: CASSRRGNTEAFF
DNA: TGTGCCAGCAGCCGCAGAGGGAACACTGAAGCTTTCTTT

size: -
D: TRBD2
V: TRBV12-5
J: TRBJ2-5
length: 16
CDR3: CASGLGLAGSQETQYF
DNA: TGTGCTAGTGGTTTAGGGCTAGCGGGAAGTCAAGAGACCCAGTACTTC

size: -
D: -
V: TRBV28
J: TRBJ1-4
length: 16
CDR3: CASRFRSVVGNEKLFF
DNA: TGTGCCAGCAGATTTCGGAGTGTTGTCGGCAATGAAAAACTGTTTTTT

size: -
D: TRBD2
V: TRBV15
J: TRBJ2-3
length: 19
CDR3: CATSPGLAGAQKFTDTQYF
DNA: TGTGCCACCAGTCCGGGACTAGCGGGAGCGCAAAAATTCACAGATACGCAGTATTTT

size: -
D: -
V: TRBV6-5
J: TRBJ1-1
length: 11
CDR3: CASSGNYEAFF
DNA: TGTGCCAGCAGTGGCAATTATGAAGCTTTCTTT

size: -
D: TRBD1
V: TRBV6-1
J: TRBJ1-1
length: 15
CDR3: CASHRGQDLNTEAFF
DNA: TGTGCCAGCCACCGGGGACAGGATCTAAACACTGAAGCTTTCTTT

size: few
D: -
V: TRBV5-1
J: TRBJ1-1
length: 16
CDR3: CASSNGVAALNTEAFF
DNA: TGCGCCAGCAGCAATGGAGTGGCAGCCTTGAACACTGAAGCTTTCTTT

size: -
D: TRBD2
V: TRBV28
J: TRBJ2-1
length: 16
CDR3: CASAGTSGFLGNEQFF
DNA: TGTGCCAGCGCGGGGACTAGCGGGTTCCTTGGCAATGAGCAGTTCTTC

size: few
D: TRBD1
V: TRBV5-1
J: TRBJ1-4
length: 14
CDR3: CASSLGTGDEKLFF
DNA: TGCGCCAGCAGCCTGGGGACAGGGGATGAAAAACTGTTTTTT

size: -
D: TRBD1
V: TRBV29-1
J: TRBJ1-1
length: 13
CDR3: CSVTGGANTEAFF
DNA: TGCAGCGTTACAGGGGGGGCGAACACTGAAGCTTTCTTT

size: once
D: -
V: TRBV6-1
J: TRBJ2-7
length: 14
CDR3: CASSENRLDYEQYF
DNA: TGTGCCAGCAGTGAAAACAGACTAGACTACGAGCAGTACTTC

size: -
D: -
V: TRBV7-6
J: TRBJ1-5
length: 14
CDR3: CASSWGGTNQPQHF
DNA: TGTGCCAGCAGCTGGGGAGGTACCAATCAGCCCCAGCATTTT

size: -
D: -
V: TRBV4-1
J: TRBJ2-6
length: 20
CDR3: CASSQVSLNRGGPGANVLTF
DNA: TGCGCCAGCAGCCAAGTTTCTCTCAACAGGGGGGGCCCTGGGGCCAACGTCCTGACTTTC

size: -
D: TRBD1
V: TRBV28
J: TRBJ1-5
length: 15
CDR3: CALRAPGGSNQPQHF
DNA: TGTGCCTTAAGAGCCCCAGGGGGTAGCAATCAGCCCCAGCATTTT

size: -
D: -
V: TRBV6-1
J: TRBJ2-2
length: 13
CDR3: CASSDLRTGELFF
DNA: TGTGCCAGCAGTGACTTGAGGACCGGGGAGCTGTTTTTT

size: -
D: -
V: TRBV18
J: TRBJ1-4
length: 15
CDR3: CASSPRVPDGEKLFF
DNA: TGTGCCAGCTCACCTCGGGTACCCGATGGTGAAAAACTGTTTTTT

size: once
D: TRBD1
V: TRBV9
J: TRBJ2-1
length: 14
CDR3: CASSPGQANNEQFF
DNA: TGTGCCAGCAGCCCCGGACAGGCAAACAATGAGCAGTTCTTC

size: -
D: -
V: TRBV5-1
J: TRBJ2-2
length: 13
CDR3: CASTNTPGGELFF
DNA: TGCGCCAGCACCAATACCCCCGGCGGGGAGCTATTTTTT

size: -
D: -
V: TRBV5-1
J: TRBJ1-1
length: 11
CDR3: CASSLHTEAFF
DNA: TGCGCCAGCAGCCTTCACACTGAAGCTTTCTTT

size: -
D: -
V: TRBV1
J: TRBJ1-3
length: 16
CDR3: CTSSQDRDSSGNTIYF
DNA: TGCACCAGCAGCCAAGATAGGGACAGCTCTGGAAACACCATATATTTT

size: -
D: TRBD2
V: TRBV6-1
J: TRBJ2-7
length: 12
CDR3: CASSEGGVEQYF
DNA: TGTGCCAGCAGTGAGGGAGGGGTCGAGCAGTACTTC

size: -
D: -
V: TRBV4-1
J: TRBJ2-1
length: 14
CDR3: CASSLREVYNEQFF
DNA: TGCGCCAGCAGCCTCAGAGAGGTGTACAATGAGCAGTTCTTC

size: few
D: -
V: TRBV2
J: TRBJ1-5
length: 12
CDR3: CASTGEGRTQHF
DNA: TGTGCCAGCACGGGGGAGGGCCGGACCCAGCATTTT

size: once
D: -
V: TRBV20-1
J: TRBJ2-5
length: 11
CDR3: CSARPQKTQYF
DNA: TGCAGTGCTAGACCCCAAAAGACCCAGTACTTC

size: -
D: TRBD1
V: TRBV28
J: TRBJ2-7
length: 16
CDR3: CASSPRGDRGTYEQYF
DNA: TGTGCCAGCAGTCCCCGGGGGGACAGGGGGACCTACGAGCAGTACTTC

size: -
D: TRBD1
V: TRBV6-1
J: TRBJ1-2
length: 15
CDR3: CASRRPGGIRYGYTF
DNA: TGTGCCAGCAGGAGGCCAGGGGGCATACGCTATGGCTACACCTTC

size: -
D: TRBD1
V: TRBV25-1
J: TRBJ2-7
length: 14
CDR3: CASRSTGGEEKQYF
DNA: TGTGCCAGCCGATCGACAGGGGGTGAGGAAAAACAGTACTTC

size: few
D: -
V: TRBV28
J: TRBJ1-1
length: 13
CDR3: CASSWEARTEAFF
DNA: TGTGCCAGCAGTTGGGAGGCCCGGACTGAAGCTTTCTTT

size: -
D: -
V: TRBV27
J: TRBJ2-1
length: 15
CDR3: CASSPSGRVGNEQFF
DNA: TGTGCCAGCAGCCCATCGGGCAGGGTTGGGAATGAGCAGTTCTTC

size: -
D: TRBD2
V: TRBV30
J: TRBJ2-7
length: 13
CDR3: CAWSGLADYEQYF
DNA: TGTGCCTGGAGTGGACTAGCGGATTACGAGCAGTACTTC

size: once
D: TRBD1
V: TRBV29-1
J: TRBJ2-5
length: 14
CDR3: CSVAGQGSQETQYF
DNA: TGCAGCGTGGCCGGACAGGGATCCCAAGAGACCCAGTACTTC

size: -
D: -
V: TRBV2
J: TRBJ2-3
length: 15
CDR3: CASSAAGSSTDTQYF
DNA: TGTGCCAGCAGTGCCGCAGGGTCTAGCACAGATACGCAGTATTTT

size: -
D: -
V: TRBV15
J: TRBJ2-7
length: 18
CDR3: CATSRDQLDPGRTYEQYF
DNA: TGTGCCACCAGCAGAGATCAACTGGATCCAGGCAGGACCTACGAGCAGTACTTC